This is a list of T cell receptor beta chains from one sample in a study of T cell changes during pregnancy in multiple sclerosis. Libraries were prepared by immunoSEQ multiplex PCR; TCRdb keeps only in-frame clonotypes and omits some of them. The profile shows under 100,000 clones, approximately 90% of them singletons. The sequenced sample was peripheral blood, obtained in the first trimester of pregnancy. These TCRs come from a female donor in good health, enrolled as a control in a pregnancy study. Both conserved end residues are part of each CDR3. Each record gives: J gene, V gene, D gene, CDR3 protein, CDR3 DNA. D genes are given only for firm matches.

J gene: TRBJ1-1
V gene: TRBV28
D gene: NA
CDR3 protein: CASSSGTEAFF
CDR3 DNA: TGTGCCAGCAGCTCAGGGACTGAAGCTTTCTTT

J gene: TRBJ2-1
V gene: TRBV4-3
D gene: NA
CDR3 protein: CASSLEQHYNEQFF
CDR3 DNA: TGCGCCAGCAGCCTAGAACAGCACTACAATGAGCAGTTCTTC

J gene: TRBJ2-1
V gene: TRBV13
D gene: TRBD1
CDR3 protein: CASSLGTGQQFF
CDR3 DNA: TGTGCCAGCAGCTTGGGGACAGGGCAGCAGTTCTTC

J gene: TRBJ1-4
V gene: TRBV18
D gene: TRBD1
CDR3 protein: CASSAGQENEKLFF
CDR3 DNA: TGTGCCAGCTCGGCCGGACAGGAGAATGAAAAACTGTTTTTT

J gene: TRBJ2-7
V gene: TRBV5-1
D gene: NA
CDR3 protein: CASSLYGTPTYF
CDR3 DNA: TGCGCCAGCAGCTTGTACGGGACACCGACGTACTTC

J gene: TRBJ2-3
V gene: TRBV6-6
D gene: NA
CDR3 protein: CASWSQDTQYF
CDR3 DNA: TGTGCCAGCTGGTCCCAGGATACGCAGTATTTT

J gene: TRBJ1-2
V gene: TRBV5-1
D gene: NA
CDR3 protein: CASSLGGGADYGYTF
CDR3 DNA: TGCGCCAGCAGCTTGGGCGGGGGCGCCGACTATGGCTACACCTTC

J gene: TRBJ2-1
V gene: TRBV5-1
D gene: NA
CDR3 protein: CASGTTGTTSYNEQFF
CDR3 DNA: TGCGCCAGCGGTACTACAGGGACAACCTCCTACAATGAGCAGTTCTTC

J gene: TRBJ2-7
V gene: TRBV4-1
D gene: TRBD1
CDR3 protein: CASSQAGTGVTEQYF
CDR3 DNA: TGCGCCAGCAGCCAAGCAGGGACAGGGGTAACCGAGCAGTACTTC

J gene: TRBJ2-1
V gene: TRBV5-1
D gene: TRBD2
CDR3 protein: CASRTTSGGSYNEQFF
CDR3 DNA: TGCGCCAGCAGAACCACTAGCGGGGGTTCCTACAATGAGCAGTTCTTC

J gene: TRBJ1-3
V gene: TRBV7-2
D gene: TRBD1
CDR3 protein: CASSRSTGGGENTIYF
CDR3 DNA: TGTGCCAGCAGCCGCTCGACAGGGGGCGGGGAAAACACCATATATTTT

J gene: TRBJ1-2
V gene: TRBV6-5
D gene: NA
CDR3 protein: CASSYSGGAGNGYTF
CDR3 DNA: TGTGCCAGCAGTTACTCGGGGGGGGCAGGAAATGGCTACACCTTC

J gene: TRBJ2-5
V gene: TRBV11-2
D gene: NA
CDR3 protein: CASSPPYRVETQYF
CDR3 DNA: TGTGCCAGCAGCCCCCCCTACAGGGTCGAGACCCAGTACTTC

J gene: TRBJ1-1
V gene: TRBV29-1
D gene: NA
CDR3 protein: CSQRTGTEAFF
CDR3 DNA: TGCAGCCAACGGACGGGGACTGAAGCTTTCTTT

J gene: TRBJ1-5
V gene: TRBV27
D gene: TRBD1
CDR3 protein: CASKRTGGGNQPQHF
CDR3 DNA: TGTGCCAGCAAAAGGACAGGGGGCGGCAATCAGCCCCAGCATTTT

J gene: TRBJ2-3
V gene: TRBV1
D gene: NA
CDR3 protein: CTSSQGLAGGPWTDTQYF
CDR3 DNA: TGCACCAGCAGCCAGGGACTAGCGGGGGGGCCATGGACAGATACGCAGTATTTT

J gene: TRBJ1-4
V gene: TRBV15
D gene: NA
CDR3 protein: CATSGGINEKLFF
CDR3 DNA: TGTGCCACCAGCGGGGGGATTAATGAAAAACTGTTTTTT

J gene: TRBJ2-1
V gene: TRBV7-3
D gene: TRBD2
CDR3 protein: CASSRPSGGAEEQFF
CDR3 DNA: TGTGCCAGCAGCCGCCCTAGCGGGGGGGCAGAAGAGCAGTTCTTC

J gene: TRBJ2-2
V gene: TRBV7-9
D gene: TRBD2
CDR3 protein: CASSPGGGLNTGELFF
CDR3 DNA: TGTGCCAGCAGCCCCGGGGGGGGGTTGAACACCGGGGAGCTGTTTTTT

J gene: TRBJ2-1
V gene: TRBV7-3
D gene: NA
CDR3 protein: CASSWNRYISYNEQFF
CDR3 DNA: TGTGCCAGCAGCTGGAACAGATACATCTCCTACAATGAGCAGTTCTTC

J gene: TRBJ1-6
V gene: TRBV28
D gene: NA
CDR3 protein: CASSLPDYSYNSPLHF
CDR3 DNA: TGTGCCAGCAGTCTCCCAGATTACTCCTATAATTCACCCCTCCACTTT

J gene: TRBJ2-1
V gene: TRBV7-2
D gene: NA
CDR3 protein: CASSLAGGGAGNEQFF
CDR3 DNA: TGTGCCAGCAGCTTAGCGGGGGGGGGCGCCGGAAATGAGCAGTTCTTC

J gene: TRBJ1-3
V gene: TRBV7-2
D gene: NA
CDR3 protein: CASSPSPTGNTIYF
CDR3 DNA: TGTGCCAGCAGCCCTTCTCCCACAGGGAACACCATATATTTT

J gene: TRBJ2-1
V gene: TRBV7-9
D gene: TRBD2
CDR3 protein: CASSLRPGTSNEQFF
CDR3 DNA: TGTGCCAGCAGCCTACGTCCCGGGACTAGCAATGAGCAGTTCTTC

J gene: TRBJ1-6
V gene: TRBV7-2
D gene: TRBD1
CDR3 protein: CASSLEGDSVWSPLHF
CDR3 DNA: TGTGCCAGCAGCTTAGAAGGGGACAGTGTTTGGTCACCCCTCCACTTT

J gene: TRBJ1-2
V gene: TRBV16
D gene: NA
CDR3 protein: CASSQYSFYGYTF
CDR3 DNA: TGTGCCAGCAGCCAATACAGTTTCTATGGCTACACCTTC

J gene: TRBJ2-2
V gene: TRBV6-5
D gene: NA
CDR3 protein: CASTLRWRFPGELFF
CDR3 DNA: TGTGCCAGCACCCTAAGGTGGAGGTTCCCCGGGGAGCTGTTTTTT

J gene: TRBJ1-1
V gene: TRBV6-1
D gene: NA
CDR3 protein: CASSVPMTGSVAFF
CDR3 DNA: TGTGCCAGCAGTGTTCCAATGACAGGATCGGTAGCTTTCTTT

J gene: TRBJ2-3
V gene: TRBV27
D gene: TRBD2
CDR3 protein: CASSLSGGVTDTQYF
CDR3 DNA: TGTGCCAGCAGTCTTAGCGGGGGGGTGACAGATACGCAGTATTTT

J gene: TRBJ1-2
V gene: TRBV11-1
D gene: TRBD1
CDR3 protein: CASSPGQGAAYGYTF
CDR3 DNA: TGTGCCAGCAGCCCGGGACAGGGCGCTGCCTATGGCTACACCTTC

J gene: TRBJ2-3
V gene: TRBV18
D gene: NA
CDR3 protein: CASLGQLKETDTQYF
CDR3 DNA: TGTGCCAGCTTGGGACAACTCAAGGAGACAGATACGCAGTATTTT

J gene: TRBJ2-6
V gene: TRBV28
D gene: NA
CDR3 protein: CASSVGDTSGANVLTF
CDR3 DNA: TGTGCCAGCAGTGTAGGTGACACCTCTGGGGCCAACGTCCTGACTTTC

J gene: TRBJ2-5
V gene: TRBV6-1
D gene: TRBD2
CDR3 protein: CASSGTSGGRETQYF
CDR3 DNA: TGTGCCAGCAGCGGGACTAGCGGGGGTCGGGAGACCCAGTACTTC

J gene: TRBJ1-1
V gene: TRBV9
D gene: NA
CDR3 protein: CASSVATTRTEAFF
CDR3 DNA: TGTGCCAGCAGCGTAGCTACCACCCGCACTGAAGCTTTCTTT

J gene: TRBJ2-7
V gene: TRBV4-2
D gene: TRBD2
CDR3 protein: CASSQERAGDSYEQYF
CDR3 DNA: TGTGCCAGCAGCCAAGAGAGGGCGGGGGACTCCTACGAGCAGTACTTC

J gene: TRBJ1-3
V gene: TRBV6-6
D gene: TRBD1
CDR3 protein: CASSRDRLGNTIYF
CDR3 DNA: TGTGCCAGCAGCCGGGACAGACTTGGAAACACCATATATTTT

J gene: TRBJ1-3
V gene: TRBV2
D gene: NA
CDR3 protein: CASSALPGNTIYF
CDR3 DNA: TGTGCCAGCAGTGCTCTTCCTGGAAACACCATATATTTT

J gene: TRBJ2-1
V gene: TRBV5-8
D gene: NA
CDR3 protein: CASSLGPGSYNEQFF
CDR3 DNA: TGTGCCAGCAGCTTGGGACCGGGGTCCTACAATGAGCAGTTCTTC

J gene: TRBJ1-2
V gene: TRBV2
D gene: NA
CDR3 protein: CASRRDLNGYTF
CDR3 DNA: TGTGCCAGCAGGAGGGACTTGAATGGCTACACCTTC

J gene: TRBJ2-7
V gene: TRBV28
D gene: TRBD1
CDR3 protein: CASSPGGAEYEQYF
CDR3 DNA: TGTGCCAGCAGCCCAGGGGGCGCGGAATACGAGCAGTACTTC

J gene: TRBJ2-1
V gene: TRBV7-3
D gene: NA
CDR3 protein: CASSFGDNEQFF
CDR3 DNA: TGTGCCAGCAGCTTCGGGGACAATGAGCAGTTCTTC

J gene: TRBJ1-2
V gene: TRBV4-2
D gene: NA
CDR3 protein: CASSQDGAGGAKLYGYTF
CDR3 DNA: TGTGCCAGCAGCCAAGATGGGGCAGGAGGGGCTAAACTCTATGGCTACACCTTC

J gene: TRBJ2-1
V gene: TRBV6-5
D gene: TRBD1
CDR3 protein: CASSRTGLYNEQFF
CDR3 DNA: TGTGCCAGCAGTAGGACAGGGTTGTACAATGAGCAGTTCTTC

J gene: TRBJ2-7
V gene: TRBV19
D gene: TRBD1
CDR3 protein: CASSVTGGLEQYF
CDR3 DNA: TGTGCCAGTAGTGTGACAGGGGGTCTCGAGCAGTACTTC

J gene: TRBJ2-7
V gene: TRBV7-9
D gene: TRBD1
CDR3 protein: CASSPPRTGGPYEQYF
CDR3 DNA: TGTGCCAGCAGCCCTCCACGGACAGGGGGACCCTACGAGCAGTACTTC

J gene: TRBJ1-3
V gene: TRBV5-4
D gene: NA
CDR3 protein: CASSTGNKVKGNTIYF
CDR3 DNA: TGTGCCAGCAGCACCGGGAACAAGGTGAAAGGAAACACCATATATTTT

J gene: TRBJ2-6
V gene: TRBV5-6
D gene: TRBD1
CDR3 protein: CASSDWTGKVSGANVLTF
CDR3 DNA: TGTGCCAGCAGCGACTGGACAGGGAAGGTCTCTGGGGCCAACGTCCTGACTTTC

J gene: TRBJ1-4
V gene: TRBV4-3
D gene: NA
CDR3 protein: CASSQEYRVLNEKLFF
CDR3 DNA: TGCGCCAGCAGCCAAGAATACAGGGTATTGAATGAAAAACTGTTTTTT

J gene: TRBJ2-7
V gene: TRBV11-2
D gene: NA
CDR3 protein: CASSLVPGTYEQYF
CDR3 DNA: TGTGCCAGCAGCTTAGTCCCGGGTACCTACGAGCAGTACTTC